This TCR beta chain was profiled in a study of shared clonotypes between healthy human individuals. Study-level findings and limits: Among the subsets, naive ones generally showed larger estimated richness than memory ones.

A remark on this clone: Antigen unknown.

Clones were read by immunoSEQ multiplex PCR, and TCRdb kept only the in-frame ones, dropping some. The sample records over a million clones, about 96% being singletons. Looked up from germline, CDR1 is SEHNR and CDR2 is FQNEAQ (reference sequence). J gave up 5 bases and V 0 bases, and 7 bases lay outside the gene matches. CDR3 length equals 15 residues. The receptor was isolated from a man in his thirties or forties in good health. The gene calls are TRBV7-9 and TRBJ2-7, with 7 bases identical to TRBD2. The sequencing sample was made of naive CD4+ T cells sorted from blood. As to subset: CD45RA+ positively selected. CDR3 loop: CASSLARTREDEQYF. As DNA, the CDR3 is TGTGCCAGCAGCTTAGCTAGGACTAGGGAAGACGAGCAGTACTTC.